A single sample is the source of the 17 T cell receptor beta chains below, sequenced in a study of long-term antiretroviral therapy in people with HIV. A v3.0 immunoSEQ assay was performed at survey level. Profiled with immunoSEQ multiplex PCR; TCRdb holds only in-frame clones, not every one. The data show 15,000 to 20,000 clones, around 77% seen once. The source material was unsorted PBMCs, sampled less than 2.2 years before starting antiretroviral therapy. The receptors shown here come from a young man with HIV.

The rearrangement links TRBV18 to TRBJ2-5; 10 bases line up with TRBD1. The CDR3 loop spans 15 amino acids. CDR1 and CDR2 from the germline V gene are KGHSH and LQKENI. V trimming: 5 bases; J trimming: 4 bases; junction bases outside the gene matches: 7. Written as DNA, the CDR3 is TGTGCCAGCTCAGAACCGACAGGGGGCGCAGAGACCCAGTACTTC. This translates into CASSEPTGGAETQYF.

A note on this clone: At one end the junction does not follow the germline gene, possibly because of a read error. This chain joins TRBV5-5 and TRBJ1-3, with D possibly TRBD1 on 6 matching bases. The V gene's germline CDR1 is SGHKS and CDR2 YYEKEE (reference sequence). The CDR3 spans 14 residues. CDR3 nucleotides: TGCGCCAGCAGCCCCGGACAGACTGGAAACACCATATATTTT. It is translated as CASSPGQTGNTIYF.

This clone has more than one count but fewer than ten. Additional DNA sequences in this sample encode the identical CDR3. The chain joins TRBV7-9 to TRBJ2-7; D is perhaps TRBD1 (5 bases). Trimming pared 6 bases from V and 2 bases from J, leaving 11 bases between. This CDR3 contains 13 residues. Germline V gene sequence: CDR1 SEHNR, CDR2 FQNEAQ (reference sequence). The CDR3 spells CASRGRAPYEQYF. CDR3 nucleotide sequence: TGTGCCAGCAGGGGCAGGGCCCCCTACGAGCAGTACTTC.

The chain uses TRBV7-2 and TRBJ1-4; D is unclear. Germline CDR1 and CDR2: SGHTA and FQGNSA. The ends were cut back, 5 bases at V and 14 bases at J, with 21 bases in the middle. The CDR3 covers 14 residues. This CDR3 is CASSPNGLGKVLFF. The CDR3 bases are TGTGCCAGCAGCCCCAACGGGTTGGGAAAAGTGCTGTTTTTT.

V is TRBV28 and J is TRBJ2-7, with 7 nucleotides matching TRBD1. Germline CDR1 and CDR2: MDHEN and SYDVKM. V shed 5 bases and J 0 bases; nucleotides not matched to a gene: 7. The CDR3 covers 15 residues. This CDR3 is CASSTPTGFSYEQYF. CDR3 DNA: TGTGCCAGCAGTACCCCGACAGGGTTCTCCTACGAGCAGTACTTC.

This chain links TRBV9 with TRBJ2-3; TRBD2 matches at 10 bases. The CDR3 consists of 16 residues. J lost 4 bases, V lost 0 bases, and 5 bases had no gene match. Germline-derived CDR1 and CDR2 are SGDLS and YYNGEE. CDR3 nucleotide sequence: TGTGCCAGCAGCGTAGGATCTAGCGGGAGTTCAGATACGCAGTATTTT. This sequence encodes CASSVGSSGSSDTQYF. Full variable domain (remainder filled in from reference TRBV9 and TRBJ2-3): DSGVTQTPKHLITATGQRVTLRCSPRSGDLSVYWYQQSLDQGLQFLIQYYNGEERAKGNILERFSAQQFPDLHSELNLSSLELGDSALYFCASSVGSSGSSDTQYFGPGTRLTVL.

This clone has only one observation. This CDR3 reads CASSEAGRTDTQYF. The CDR3 DNA reads as TGTGCCAGCAGTGAGGCGGGACGCACAGATACGCAGTATTTT. The rearrangement uses TRBV11-3 and TRBJ2-3; maybe TRBD2 (6 bases). The CDR3 has 14 amino acids. V lost 6 bases and J 1 base, leaving 11 bases between the germline ends. The germline CDR1 and CDR2 sequences are SGHNT and YENEEA.

The CDR3 DNA reads as TGTGCCAGTAGTGACCTTCGGGGAGGGGCGCATTTT. Protein product: CASSDLRGGAHF. The gene calls are TRBV19 and TRBJ1-5, with D maybe TRBD1 (5 bases). This CDR3 contains 12 residues. V was trimmed by 5 bases and J by 15 bases, leaving 17 bases between them. The germline CDR1 and CDR2 sequences are LNHDA and SQIVND (reference sequence).

The genes are TRBV6-1 and TRBJ1-5, with unresolved D. This CDR3 comprises 14 residues. V was clipped by 1 base and J by 5 bases, with 9 bases between them. Looked up from germline, CDR1 is MNHNS and CDR2 is SASEGT. The CDR3 nucleotides read TGTGCCAGCAGTGAAGTTGATGGCTATCAGCCCCAGCATTTT. It codes for CASSEVDGYQPQHF.

The rearrangement links TRBV29-1 to TRBJ2-5; 9 nucleotides line up with TRBD2. Germline V lookup: CDR1 SQVTM, CDR2 ANQGSEA. This CDR3 has 15 residues. The ends lost 6 bases at V and 0 bases at J; junction bases unmatched: 8. In DNA form, the CDR3 reads TGCAGCGTAGCGGGGGGCCGTAGGTACCAAGAGACCCAGTACTTC. This codes for CSVAGGRRYQETQYF. Complete variable domain (other parts from reference TRBV29-1 and TRBJ2-5): SAVISQKPSRDICQRGTSLTIQCQVDSQVTMMFWYRQQPGQSLTLIATANQGSEATYESGFVIDKFPISRPNLTFSTLTVSNMSPEDSSIYLCSVAGGRRYQETQYFGPGTRLLVL.

The V call is TRBV7-2, the J call TRBJ1-2; D is uncertain. The germline V and J ends were trimmed by 2 bases and 2 bases, with 0 bases remaining between them. CDR1 SGHTA and CDR2 FQGNSA come from the germline V gene. The CDR3 is 11 amino acids. CDR3 bases: TGTGCCAGCAGCTTAAACTATGGCTACACCTTC. It specifies CASSLNYGYTF. Based on the CDR3 plus reference TRBV7-2 and TRBJ1-2, the full variable domain is GAGVSQSPSNKVTEKGKDVELRCDPISGHTALYWYRQSLGQGLEFLIYFQGNSAPDKSGLPSDRFSAERTGGSVSTLTIQRTQQEDSAVYLCASSLNYGYTFGSGTRLTVV.

The chain employs TRBV9 and TRBJ2-4; D unresolved. Germline CDR1 SGDLS, CDR2 YYNGEE. V was pared by 1 base and J by 6 bases, with 11 bases between. The length of the CDR3 is 14 residues. The CDR3 DNA reads as TGTGCCAGCAGCGTATACGGATCGGGAAACATTCAGTACTTC. Translating it yields CASSVYGSGNIQYF.

This clone was seen only a few times. The rearrangement links TRBV19 to TRBJ1-2; D not certain. The CDR3 has 11 amino acids. Trimming took 5 bases from V and 7 from J, leaving 8 bases between them. Germline-derived CDR1 and CDR2 are LNHDA and SQIVND (reference sequence). The CDR3 here is CASSQASGYTF. CDR3 DNA sequence: TGTGCCAGTAGTCAGGCGAGTGGCTACACCTTC.

The chain joins TRBV9 to TRBJ1-3, with TRBD1 matching over 7 bases. Per the germline V gene, CDR1 is SGDLS and CDR2 is YYNGEE. Losses at the gene ends were 3 bases for V and 0 bases for J; bases not matched to a gene: 6. The CDR3 has 16 residues. The CDR3 sequence is CASSARGGNSGNTIYF. CDR3 in DNA: TGTGCCAGCAGCGCCAGGGGGGGAAACTCTGGAAACACCATATATTTT.

The chain recombines TRBV19 with TRBJ1-1; 9 bases fit TRBD1. The length of the CDR3 is 20 residues. The germline V gene encodes CDR1 LNHDA and CDR2 SQIVND (reference sequence). Trimming took 4 bases from V and 0 from J; bases not matched to a gene: 18. The CDR3 sequence is CASSTPTARTGDRMNTEAFF. The CDR3 DNA reads TGTGCCAGTAGTACCCCAACAGCTAGGACAGGGGACCGCATGAACACTGAAGCTTTCTTT. The full variable domain, rest sourced from reference TRBV19 and TRBJ1-1, is DGGITQSPKYLFRKEGQNVTLSCEQNLNHDAMYWYRQDPGQGLRLIYYSQIVNDFQKGDIAEGYSVSREKKESFPLTVTSAQKNPTAFYLCASSTPTARTGDRMNTEAFFGQGTRLTVV.

This chain connects TRBV27 to TRBJ1-1, with 8 bases lining up with TRBD1. This CDR3 region has 15 residues. Germline CDR1 and CDR2: MNHEY and SMNVEV (reference sequence). The J segment lost 2 bases and the V segment lost 7 bases, leaving 9 bases of the junction unmatched. The CDR3 DNA reads TGTGCCAGCAAAGCACAGGGGGGTATAAACACTGAAGCTTTCTTT. Translating gives CASKAQGGINTEAFF.

The rearrangement links TRBV5-1 to TRBJ2-5; 11 nucleotides line up with TRBD2. V dropped 2 bases and J dropped 1; count of bases not matched to a gene: 4. Germline loops: CDR1 SGHRS, CDR2 YFSETQ. The CDR3 spans 16 residues. In DNA form, the CDR3 reads TGCGCCAGCAGCTTTACTAGCGGGAGCCCCCAAGAGACCCAGTACTTC. It codes for CASSFTSGSPQETQYF.